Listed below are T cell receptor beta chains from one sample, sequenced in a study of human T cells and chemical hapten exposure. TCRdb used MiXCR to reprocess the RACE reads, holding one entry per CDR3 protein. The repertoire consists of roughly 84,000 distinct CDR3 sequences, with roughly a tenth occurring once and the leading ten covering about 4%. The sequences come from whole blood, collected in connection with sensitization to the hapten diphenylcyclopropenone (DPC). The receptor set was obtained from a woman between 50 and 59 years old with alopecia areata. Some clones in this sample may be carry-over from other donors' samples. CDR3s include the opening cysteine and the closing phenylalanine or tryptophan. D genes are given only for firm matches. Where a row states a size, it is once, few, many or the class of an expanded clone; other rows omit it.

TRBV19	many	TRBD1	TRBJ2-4	TGTGCCAGTAGTATACAGGGGACAGGGAACATTCAGTACTTC	CASSIQGTGNIQYF
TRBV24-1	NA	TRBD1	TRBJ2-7	TGTGCCACCAGTGATTTTACAGGGGGCAGGTACGAGCAGTACTTC	CATSDFTGGRYEQYF
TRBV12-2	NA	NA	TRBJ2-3	TGTGCAAGTCGCTTTTCCAGGGGAGAAGATACGCAGTATTTT	CASRFSRGEDTQYF
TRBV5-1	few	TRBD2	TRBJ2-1	TGCGCCAGCAGCTTGGGTGGGAGCGGGATCTACAATGAGCAGTTCTTC	CASSLGGSGIYNEQFF
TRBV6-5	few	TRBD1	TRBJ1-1	TGTGCCAGCAGACGAACCGGGACAGTCACTGAAGCTTTCTTT	CASRRTGTVTEAFF
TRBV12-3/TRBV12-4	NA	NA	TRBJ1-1	TGTGCCAGCAGTCGGGTTGAAGCTTTCTTT	CASSRVEAFF
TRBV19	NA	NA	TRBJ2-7	TGTGCCAGTAGTAAGGGACTTTCCTACGAGCAGTACTTC	CASSKGLSYEQYF
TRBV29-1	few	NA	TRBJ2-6	TGCAGCGTAGAGGGTTGGTCTGGGGCCAACGTCCTGACTTTC	CSVEGWSGANVLTF
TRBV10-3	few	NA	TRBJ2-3	TGTGCCATCAGTGAGGGGGGATCGGGCACAGATACGCAGTATTTT	CAISEGGSGTDTQYF
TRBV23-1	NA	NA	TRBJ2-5	TGCGCCAGTCCTCTTAATTGGGCTCCCCGAAGGGAGACCCAGTACTTC	CASPLNWAPRRETQYF
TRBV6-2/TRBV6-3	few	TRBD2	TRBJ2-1	TGTGCCAGCAGTCCCCCGGGAGGGCCGGGAAATGAGCAGTTCTTC	CASSPPGGPGNEQFF
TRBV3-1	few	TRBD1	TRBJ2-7	TGTGCCAGCAGCCCGCCCGGGACAGGGGTCTACGAGCAGTACTTC	CASSPPGTGVYEQYF
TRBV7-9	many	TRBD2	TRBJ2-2	TGTGCCAGCAGCTTAGCGCGGGAGTATGGGGAGCTGTTTTTT	CASSLAREYGELFF
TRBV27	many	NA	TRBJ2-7	TGTGCCAGCAGTTTTCTGTCGGGGCAGGACGAGCAGTACTTC	CASSFLSGQDEQYF